This TCR beta chain was recovered during a study of breast tumors, draining lymph nodes, adjacent tissues. The V end was cut by 7 bases, the J end by 5 bases, with 8 bases between. The CDR3 sequence is 12 residues long. CDR1 is MNHNS, CDR2 SASEGT, per germline. Each CDR3 protein gets one entry after TCRdb re-called the multiplex PCR reads with MiXCR. The table includes approximately 230,000 distinct CDR3 sequences, under 35% detected once. Axillary draining lymph nodes of breast cancer patients supplied the node samples. This clonotype was seen many times. Its antigen is not known. Findings of the study overall: The lymph node origin of tumor T cells was framed as consistent with a hypothesis, not demonstrated. Luminal-like breast cancer showed significantly greater tumor-nontumor repertoire similarity than basal-like breast cancer did. Most tumor T cells seemingly derive from lymph node, then expand in tumor. Tumor repertoires ranked between lymph nodes and nontumor tissue in diversity, with V and J gene preferences.

The receptor's source is a female donor with breast cancer. Some clones in this sample may be carry-over from other donors' samples. The V call is TRBV6-1, the J call TRBJ1-4; D gene unclear. What was sequenced was axillary lymph node tissue. CDR3 protein: CASNRVNEKLFF. Written as DNA, the CDR3 is TGTGCCAGCAATCGAGTGAATGAAAAACTGTTTTTT.